This TCR beta chain was profiled in a study of human T cells and chemical hapten exposure. Study-level information: Diphenylcyclopropenone was applied weekly to patients' scalps across the roughly 23-week study. Study-level points and caveats: Alopecia affecting every donor means their immune response may not match healthy people's.

Trimming took 6 bases from V and 6 from J; bases not matched to a gene: 13. CDR3 size: 14 residues. Germline CDR1 DFQATT, CDR2 SNEGSKA (reference sequence). Indicated time point: patch test 3, about 24 weeks after DPC sensitization. Treatment meaning: therapeutic diphenylcyclopropenone sensitization with weekly scalp DPC. This clonotype was seen repeatedly, ten times or more. Antigen unknown. A single record per CDR3 protein comes from TCRdb applying MiXCR to the RACE reads. Of about 84,000 distinct CDR3 sequences in the sample, 10% to 12% were seen once. This chain connects TRBV20-1 to TRBJ2-7; 8 nucleotides agree with TRBD1. This material consisted of whole blood, taken in connection with sensitization to the hapten diphenylcyclopropenone (DPC). The receptor was isolated from a woman in her forties or fifties with alopecia areata. Some clones in this sample may be carry-over from other donors' samples. Here the CDR3 DNA reads TGCAGTGCCCCTCGACAGGGGCCCTTCGGCGAGCAGTACTTC. Protein product: CSAPRQGPFGEQYF.